This is a list of T cell receptor beta chains from one sample in a study of blood T cell repertoires in COVID-19. The protocol was immunoSEQ multiplex PCR, while the TCRdb copy is restricted to in-frame clones and leaves out a portion. The table includes about 190,000 clones, roughly 80% detected once. The sample comprised peripheral blood. The receptors shown here come from a woman between 50 and 59 years old with acute or convalescent COVID-19. Each CDR3 is given with its conserved first and last residue. Each record gives: V gene, D gene, J gene, clone size, CDR3 protein, CDR3 DNA. D genes are given only for firm matches. The size of a clone is reported for some rows only, either as once, few or many, or as a class for expanded clones.

TRBV29-1	.	TRBJ2-1	.	CSGGSSRSYNEQFF	TGCAGCGGTGGCAGCTCGAGGTCCTACAATGAGCAGTTCTTC
TRBV18	.	TRBJ1-2	.	CASSPTDSNGYTF	TGTGCCAGCTCACCTACGGACAGCAATGGCTACACCTTC
TRBV9	.	TRBJ2-2	.	CASSVAAGDTGELFF	TGTGCCAGCAGCGTAGCGGCAGGGGACACCGGGGAGCTGTTTTTT
TRBV11-2	TRBD1	TRBJ1-2	.	CASSQAGQGAAGYTF	TGTGCCAGCAGCCAGGCGGGGCAGGGGGCTGCCGGCTACACCTTC
TRBV15	.	TRBJ2-7	once	CATSRERALEQYF	TGTGCCACCAGCAGGGAGCGGGCATTGGAGCAGTACTTC
TRBV6-6	TRBD1	TRBJ1-5	.	CASAATGANQPQHF	TGTGCCAGCGCCGCTACAGGGGCGAATCAGCCCCAGCATTTT
TRBV5-4	.	TRBJ1-2	.	CASSLRGSGYGYTF	TGTGCCAGCAGCTTGAGAGGGAGTGGCTATGGCTACACCTTC
TRBV18	TRBD1	TRBJ1-1	.	CASSPLQGDRAFF	TGTGCCAGCTCACCACTCCAGGGGGATCGAGCTTTCTTT
TRBV25-1	.	TRBJ1-2	.	CASVADTGFRGYTF	TGTGCCAGCGTCGCTGATACAGGGTTCCGCGGCTACACCTTC
TRBV6-5	TRBD1	TRBJ2-7	.	CASSYSSGTGNYEQYF	TGTGCCAGCAGTTACTCGTCCGGGACAGGGAACTACGAGCAGTACTTC
TRBV6-5	TRBD1	TRBJ1-1	.	CASSKDRGQGFF	TGTGCCAGCAGCAAGGACAGGGGGCAGGGTTTCTTT
TRBV18	.	TRBJ2-2	.	CASSPRAQGPSGTGELFF	TGTGCCAGCTCACCACGGGCACAGGGCCCTAGTGGCACCGGGGAGCTGTTTTTT
TRBV6-5	.	TRBJ1-5	.	CASSFQINQPQHF	TGTGCCAGCAGTTTTCAGATCAATCAGCCCCAGCATTTT
TRBV6-5	.	TRBJ2-6	many	CASSYYSGSGANVLTF	TGTGCCAGCAGTTACTATAGCGGCTCTGGGGCCAACGTCCTGACTTTC
TRBV28	.	TRBJ1-5	.	CASRRTGGNQPQHF	TGTGCCAGCAGGAGGACGGGGGGCAATCAGCCCCAGCATTTT
TRBV19	TRBD2	TRBJ2-5	.	CASNKPGESGGSETQYF	TGTGCCAGTAACAAGCCGGGAGAAAGCGGCGGGAGCGAGACCCAGTACTTC
TRBV6-6	.	TRBJ2-5	once	CASKGGAGETQYF	TGTGCCAGCAAAGGGGGGGCGGGGGAGACCCAGTACTTC
TRBV18	.	TRBJ1-4	.	CASSLGAGRATNEKLFF	TGTGCCAGCTCACTAGGGGCGGGACGTGCAACTAATGAAAAACTGTTTTTT
TRBV19	TRBD2	TRBJ2-7	.	CASSISGGSGGEQYF	TGTGCCAGTAGTATCTCTGGCGGGAGTGGGGGCGAGCAGTACTTC
TRBV2	.	TRBJ1-5	.	CASSVPAEGNQPQHF	TGTGCCAGCAGCGTGCCCGCGGAAGGAAATCAGCCCCAGCATTTT
TRBV4-1	TRBD2	TRBJ2-3	.	CASSQDGGASTDTQYF	TGCGCCAGCAGCCAAGACGGGGGGGCTAGCACAGATACGCAGTATTTT
TRBV24-1	TRBD2	TRBJ2-1	.	CATSEASGSGKNSYNEQFF	TGTGCCACCAGTGAGGCTAGCGGGAGCGGGAAGAACTCCTACAATGAGCAGTTCTTC
TRBV6-6	.	TRBJ1-1	.	CASRREVSEAFF	TGTGCCAGCAGACGAGAGGTCTCCGAAGCTTTCTTT
TRBV3-1/TRBV3-2	.	TRBJ2-7	.	CASSLRHASHNEQYF	TGTGCCAGCAGCCTCAGGCATGCCTCCCACAACGAGCAGTACTTC
TRBV11-2	.	TRBJ2-1	.	CASSAGAMGYNEQFF	TGTGCCAGCAGCGCAGGGGCGATGGGCTACAATGAGCAGTTCTTC
TRBV5-1	TRBD1	TRBJ2-6	.	CASSTGQGYLSGANVLTF	TGCGCCAGCAGCACGGGACAGGGGTACCTCTCTGGGGCCAACGTCCTGACTTTC
TRBV29-1	TRBD2	TRBJ2-7	.	CSGKTSGTASQYF	TGCAGCGGGAAAACTAGCGGAACGGCGTCGCAGTACTTC